This TCR beta chain was recorded in a study of T cell changes during pregnancy in multiple sclerosis. Produced via immunoSEQ multiplex PCR; TCRdb's table is partial and in-frame only. This table has roughly 51,000 clones, 94% appearing once. The CDR3 is made up of 14 amino acids. Looked up from germline, CDR1 is SEHNR and CDR2 is FQNEAQ (reference sequence). V lost 3 bases and J lost 6, with 15 bases in between. This TCR derives from a female donor with multiple sclerosis, enrolled in a pregnancy study. This chain links TRBV7-9 with TRBJ2-7; TRBD1 is a possible D gene (6 bases). Sequencing used CD8+ T cells from peripheral blood mononuclear cells, obtained before pregnancy. The CDR3 sequence is CASSFTGSGSEQYF. The CDR3 nucleotides are TGTGCCAGCAGCTTCACAGGGTCGGGGAGCGAGCAGTACTTC.